The 26 T cell receptor beta chains below all came from one sample that was sequenced in a study of blood T cell repertoires in COVID-19. Some clones are missing from TCRdb's copy, which holds only in-frame ones; the method was immunoSEQ multiplex PCR. The repertoire holds a few hundred thousand clones, with 85% to 90% as singletons. Sequencing was done on a sample of peripheral blood. The receptors were sampled from a woman aged 40 to 50 who had recovered from COVID-19.

The chain employs TRBV19 and TRBJ2-3, with a weak D call TRBD2 (6 bases). The CDR3 length is 15 residues. Trimming took 4 bases from V and 0 from J, leaving 11 bases between them. Germline CDR1 is LNHDA and CDR2 is SQIVND (reference sequence). The CDR3 spells CASSRMSGSTDTQYF. CDR3 DNA: TGTGCCAGTAGTAGAATGAGCGGGAGCACAGATACGCAGTATTTT.

J is TRBJ2-3 and V is TRBV6-5, with a tentative D call TRBD2 (7 bases). Germline values: CDR1 MNHEY, CDR2 SVGAGI. This CDR3 spans 15 amino acids. Between the trimmed V and J ends, which lost 7 bases and 4 bases, there was a span of 18 bases. CDR3 in amino acids: CASNFRGGGSDTQYF. DNA for the CDR3: TGTGCCAGCAATTTTAGGGGGGGCGGGTCAGATACGCAGTATTTT.

This clone showed up just once. This chain's CDR3 is CATQGAGAPNEKLFF. The DNA of the CDR3 is TGTGCCACCCAGGGGGCAGGGGCCCCTAATGAAAAACTGTTTTTT. V and J are TRBV24-1 and TRBJ1-4, with 8 bases identical to TRBD1. The length of the CDR3 is 15 residues. CDR1 is KGHDR, CDR2 SFDVKD, per germline. Trimming removed 9 bases from V and 3 bases from J; junction bases left unmatched: 8.

The chain combines TRBV5-1 with TRBJ1-2; 8 positions match TRBD1. V lost 3 bases, J lost 5 bases, and 6 bases stayed unmatched. The CDR3 is 14 amino acids. From germline, CDR1 is SGHRS and CDR2 YFSETQ. The CDR3 DNA reads as TGCGCCAGCAGCTCCCGACAGGGGACTTATGGCTACACCTTC. This encodes CASSSRQGTYGYTF.

J is TRBJ2-2 and V is TRBV2; 10 positions match TRBD1. The CDR3 consists of 14 residues. The V gene's germline CDR1 is SNHLY and CDR2 FYNNEI. V lost 6 bases to trimming and J lost 6 bases; unmatched junction nucleotides: 4. The CDR3 coding sequence is TGTGCCAGCAGGGGGACAGGGGCGGCCGGGGAGCTGTTTTTT. Residues: CASRGTGAAGELFF.

V usage is TRBV5-4 and J usage is TRBJ1-1; D may be TRBD1 (6 bases). This CDR3 is 14 amino acids long. Trimming removed 4 bases from V and 5 bases from J, with 15 bases in between. Per germline, CDR1 SGHNT and CDR2 YYREEE (reference sequence). The CDR3 DNA is TGTGCCAGCAGCCGGGGAGGGGGTCGGACTGAAGCTTTCTTT. This codes for CASSRGGGRTEAFF.

The CDR3, as DNA: TGTGCCAGCAGCCAAGGACTAGGGGCTGGGGTGGATACGCAGTATTTT. This sequence encodes CASSQGLGAGVDTQYF. The gene calls are TRBV3-1 (or the pseudogene TRBV3-2) and TRBJ2-3; possibly TRBD2 for D (6 bases). Germline V gene lookup returns CDR1 LGHDT and CDR2 YNNKEL (reference sequence). The CDR3 contains 16 residues. V lost 1 base, J lost 6 bases, and 17 bases lay in between.

The V gene is TRBV29-1, the J gene TRBJ2-2; a weak D match, TRBD2 (6 bases). Germline assignment: CDR1 SQVTM and CDR2 ANQGSEA. V was shortened by 7 bases and J by 5 bases, with 11 bases between the two germline ends. This CDR3 has 12 residues. As DNA, the CDR3 is TGCAGCGCCGGGCGGGGAACCGGGGAGCTGTTTTTT. This encodes CSAGRGTGELFF.

On this clone: This is likely an artifact of a read error, given a far larger clone one base away. Within the sample, other DNA sequences also encode this same CDR3. V is TRBV5-1 and J is TRBJ1-1; weak D call: TRBD1 (5 bases). This CDR3 comprises 13 residues. The germline CDR1 and CDR2 sequences are SGHRS and YFSETQ. V dropped 1 base and J dropped 1 base, with 5 bases sitting between them. This CDR3 reads CASSLTGNTEAFF. The CDR3 coding sequence is TGCGCCAGCAGCTTGACAGGGAACACTGAAGCTTTCTTT.

The gene calls are TRBV2 and TRBJ1-5; 9 bases are a match to TRBD1. V dropped 6 bases and J dropped 6; count of bases not matched to a gene: 3. The CDR3 has 13 residues. Germline V gene lookup returns CDR1 SNHLY and CDR2 FYNNEI. This CDR3 is CASSGQGLQPQHF. Written as DNA, the CDR3 is TGTGCCAGCAGCGGACAGGGGCTTCAGCCCCAGCATTTT. Full variable domain (rest looked up from reference TRBV2 and TRBJ1-5): EPEVTQTPSHQVTQMGQEVILRCVPISNHLYFYWYRQILGQKVEFLVSFYNNEISEKSEIFDDQFSVERPDGSNFTLKIRSTKLEDSAMYFCASSGQGLQPQHFGDGTRLSIL.

The rearrangement uses TRBV14 and TRBJ2-1, with 8 bases fitting TRBD1. J gave up 5 bases and V 1 base, and 7 bases lay outside the gene matches. CDR1 SGHDN and CDR2 FVKESK come from the germline V gene. The CDR3 length is 16 residues. Here the CDR3 DNA reads TGTGCCAGCAGCCAAGTCCCGACAGGGGCTGACAATGAGCAGTTCTTC. As protein: CASSQVPTGADNEQFF.

The genes are TRBV7-2 and TRBJ2-5; 9 positions match TRBD2. The V and J ends lost 4 bases and 6 bases, in that order; junction bases with no gene match: 9. The CDR3 sequence is 15 residues long. Germline assignment: CDR1 SGHTA and CDR2 FQGNSA. The CDR3: CASSSLAGFLKTQYF. The CDR3 region has the DNA TGTGCCAGCAGCTCGCTAGCGGGATTTTTGAAGACCCAGTACTTC.

V is TRBV5-5 and J is TRBJ1-2, with D tentatively TRBD1 (5 bases). The V gene lost 0 bases and the J gene lost 2 bases, with 11 bases spanning the gap. The germline V gene encodes CDR1 SGHKS and CDR2 YYEKEE (reference sequence). The CDR3 loop spans 15 amino acids. CDR3 bases: TGTGCCAGCAGCTTGGCCAGCGGGGGGAACTATGGCTACACCTTC. Translation gives CASSLASGGNYGYTF.

This clone was observed a single time. V and J are TRBV5-1 and TRBJ2-2; 9 nucleotides agree with TRBD1. The trim removed 0 bases at V and 5 bases at J, leaving 2 bases unmatched. The CDR3 covers 15 residues. The V gene's germline CDR1 is SGHRS and CDR2 YFSETQ. This chain's CDR3 is CASSLGDRVTGELFF. The CDR3 coding sequence is TGCGCCAGCAGCTTGGGGGACAGGGTGACCGGGGAGCTGTTTTTT.

The chain carries TRBV27 and TRBJ2-1; 8 positions match TRBD1. Unmatched junction bases numbered 0, after V lost 2 bases and J lost 6 bases. This CDR3 contains 13 residues. CDR1 is MNHEY, CDR2 SMNVEV, per germline (reference sequence). The CDR3 here is CASSLGQGNEQFF. The CDR3 DNA sequence: TGTGCCAGCAGTTTAGGACAGGGCAATGAGCAGTTCTTC.

CDR3: CASSEHGTGVAFF. The CDR3 DNA sequence: TGTGCCAGCAGTGAACATGGGACAGGGGTAGCTTTCTTT. This chain links TRBV6-1 with TRBJ1-1; 10 positions match TRBD1. CDR1 MNHNS and CDR2 SASEGT come from the germline V gene. Trimming cost V 2 bases and J 10 bases; bases outside gene matches: 4. The CDR3 is made up of 13 amino acids.

This clone has only a few counts. The V and J genes are TRBV12-3 or TRBV12-4 and TRBJ1-2, with D hard to call. The CDR3 is 11 amino acids. V lost 5 bases and J 5 bases, leaving 6 bases between the germline ends. The CDR3 DNA sequence: TGTGCCAGCAGTATCCTTTATGGCTACACCTTC. Translating it yields CASSILYGYTF.

Worth noting for this clone: The sample has other DNA sequences that encode this CDR3 too. The CDR3: CASSGTGGGQPQHF. The CDR3 coding sequence is TGTGCCAGTAGTGGGACAGGGGGCGGGCAGCCCCAGCATTTT. The chain employs TRBV19 and TRBJ1-5; 12 nucleotides align to TRBD1. V trimming: 5 bases; J trimming: 7 bases; junction bases outside the gene matches: 3. Germline assignment: CDR1 LNHDA and CDR2 SQIVND (reference sequence). The CDR3 sequence is 14 residues long.

V usage is TRBV11-3 and J usage is TRBJ2-5, with 11 bases fitting TRBD2. CDR1 is SGHNT and CDR2 is YENEEA in the germline V gene. The CDR3 length is 15 residues. V lost 5 bases and J lost 10; bases outside the gene matches: 12. The CDR3 here is CASSPALAGGWIQYF. The CDR3 bases are TGTGCCAGCAGCCCCGCGCTAGCGGGAGGATGGATCCAGTACTTC.

The J gene is TRBJ2-3, the V gene TRBV5-1; 14 bases line up with TRBD2. The J segment lost 3 bases and the V segment lost 3 bases, leaving 3 bases of the junction unmatched. The V gene's germline CDR1 is SGHRS and CDR2 YFSETQ. The CDR3 is 16 amino acids. CDR3 sequence (DNA): TGCGCCAGCAGCTATGGACTAGCGGGGGGAACAGATACGCAGTATTTT. Amino acid sequence: CASSYGLAGGTDTQYF.

The J gene is TRBJ2-1, the V gene TRBV6-5; the D gene is possibly TRBD1 (5 bases). The CDR3 totals 15 residues. V lost 6 bases to trimming and J lost 3 bases, with 15 bases between them. Looked up from germline, CDR1 is MNHEY and CDR2 is SVGAGI. The CDR3 here is CASSEMKGYYNEQFF. The CDR3 nucleotides read TGTGCCAGCAGCGAGATGAAGGGGTACTACAATGAGCAGTTCTTC.

The chain carries TRBV7-2 and TRBJ1-5; 8 bases map to TRBD1. Trimming at V came to 1 base and at J to 0 bases, leaving 8 bases not matched to a gene. This CDR3 comprises 18 residues. Germline V gene data show CDR1 as SGHTA and CDR2 as FQGNSA. The CDR3: CASSLVGQGSNSNQPQHF. DNA of the CDR3: TGTGCCAGCAGCTTAGTCGGACAGGGTTCGAATAGCAATCAGCCCCAGCATTTT.

V is TRBV28 and J is TRBJ1-5; D is undetermined. The germline CDR1 and CDR2 sequences are MDHEN and SYDVKM. The CDR3 has 16 amino acids. V dropped 3 bases and J dropped 3 bases, with 15 bases sitting between them. In nucleotides, the CDR3 is TGTGCCAGCAGTTTGGGCGGGATTTCTAACAATCAGCCCCAGCATTTT. This encodes CASSLGGISNNQPQHF.

V usage is TRBV7-9 and J usage is TRBJ1-1; D is ambiguous. The CDR3 sequence is 16 residues long. V was trimmed by 1 base and J by 0 bases, leaving 12 bases between them. Germline V gene lookup returns CDR1 SEHNR and CDR2 FQNEAQ (reference sequence). The CDR3 DNA reads as TGTGCCAGCAGCTTAGGGGTTGGGCACTTGAACACTGAAGCTTTCTTT. This gives the protein CASSLGVGHLNTEAFF.

V usage is TRBV29-1 and J usage is TRBJ2-3, with 12 positions matching TRBD2. The trim removed 5 bases at V and 4 bases at J, leaving 7 bases unmatched. This CDR3 comprises 15 residues. CDR1 and CDR2 (germline): SQVTM, ANQGSEA. The CDR3 here is CSVRLAGVWSDTQYF. The DNA of the CDR3 is TGCAGCGTTAGACTAGCGGGGGTATGGTCAGATACGCAGTATTTT.

J is TRBJ2-3 and V is TRBV3-1 (or the pseudogene TRBV3-2); D gene uncertain. The germline gives CDR1 LGHDT, CDR2 YNNKEL (reference sequence). V lost 6 bases and J 3 bases, leaving 7 bases between the germline ends. This CDR3 is built from 12 residues. The CDR3 DNA reads as TGTGCCAGCAGTTCTCGGACAGATACGCAGTATTTT. Amino acids: CASSSRTDTQYF.